One and the same sample provided the 3 T cell receptor beta chains below, sequenced in a study of shared clonotypes between healthy human individuals. TCRdb's table, derived via immunoSEQ multiplex PCR, lists solely in-frame clones and lacks some. The table shows 300,000 to 400,000 clones, with over 65% occurring only once. Sequencing was performed on memory CD4+ T cells sorted from blood. The subset was: CD45RA-negative fraction. These receptors all stem from a man aged 25-45 years in good health.

The rearrangement joins TRBV5-1 to TRBJ2-5; D remains unclear. Trimming removed 0 bases at V and 4 bases at J, with 10 bases between. Looked up from germline, CDR1 is SGHRS and CDR2 is YFSETQ. This CDR3 spans 14 amino acids. CDR3 region: CASSLAKAGETQYF. DNA of the CDR3: TGCGCCAGCAGCTTGGCCAAGGCAGGAGAGACCCAGTACTTC.

As DNA, the CDR3 is TGTGCCAGCAGTTTCGGGGGAGGGGTCCTAGGAATCGAAGCTTTCTTT. This sequence encodes CASSFGGGVLGIEAFF. This chain uses TRBV28 with TRBJ1-1, with TRBD1 as a possible D gene (5 bases). The CDR3 contains 16 residues. The germline gives CDR1 MDHEN, CDR2 SYDVKM. Deletions cut 3 bases from V and 8 bases from J, with 22 bases between.

The rearrangement joins TRBV20-1 to TRBJ1-5; D unresolved. The length of the CDR3 is 11 residues. Trimming stripped 5 bases from V and 5 bases from J, with 7 bases between. The germline V gene has CDR1 DFQATT and CDR2 SNEGSKA (reference sequence). Written as DNA, the CDR3 is TGCAGTGCTTCCGTCGATCAGCCCCAGCATTTT. It translates to CSASVDQPQHF.